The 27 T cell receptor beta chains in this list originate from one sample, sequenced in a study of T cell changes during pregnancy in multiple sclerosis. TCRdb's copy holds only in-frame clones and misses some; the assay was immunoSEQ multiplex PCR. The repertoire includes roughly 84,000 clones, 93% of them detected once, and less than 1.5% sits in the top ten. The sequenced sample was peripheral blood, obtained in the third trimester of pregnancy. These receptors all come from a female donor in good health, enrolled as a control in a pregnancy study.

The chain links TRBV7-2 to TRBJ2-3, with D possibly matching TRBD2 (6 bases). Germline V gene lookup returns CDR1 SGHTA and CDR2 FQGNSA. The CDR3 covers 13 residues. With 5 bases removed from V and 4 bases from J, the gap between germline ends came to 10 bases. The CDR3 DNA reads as TGTGCCAGCAGCGCGGGATTCCCAGATACGCAGTATTTT. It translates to CASSAGFPDTQYF.

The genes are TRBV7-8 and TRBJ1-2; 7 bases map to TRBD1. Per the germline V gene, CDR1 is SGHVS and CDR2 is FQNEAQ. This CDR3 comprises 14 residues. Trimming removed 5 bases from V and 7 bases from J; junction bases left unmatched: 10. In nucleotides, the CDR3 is TGTGCCAGCAGCACAGACAGGGTGGAAGGTGGCTACACCTTC. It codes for CASSTDRVEGGYTF. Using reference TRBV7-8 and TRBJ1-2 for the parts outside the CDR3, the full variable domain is GAGVSQSPRYKVAKRGQDVALRCDPISGHVSLFWYQQALGQGPEFLTYFQNEAQLDKSGLPSDRFFAERPEGSVSTLKIQRTQQEDSAVYLCASSTDRVEGGYTFGSGTRLTVV.

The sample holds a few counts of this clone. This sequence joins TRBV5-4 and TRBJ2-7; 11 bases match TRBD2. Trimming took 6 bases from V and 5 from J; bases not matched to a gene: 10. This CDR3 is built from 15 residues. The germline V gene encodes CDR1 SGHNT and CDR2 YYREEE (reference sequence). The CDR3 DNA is TGTGCCAGCATGATAGCGGGAGGGAAATGGGACGAGCAGTACTTC. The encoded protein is CASMIAGGKWDEQYF.

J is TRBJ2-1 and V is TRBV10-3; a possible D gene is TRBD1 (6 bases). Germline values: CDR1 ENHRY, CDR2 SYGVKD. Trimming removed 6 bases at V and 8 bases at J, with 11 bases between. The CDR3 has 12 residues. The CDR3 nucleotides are TGTGCCATCAGCGAGACAGGCTATGAGCAGTTCTTC. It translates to CAISETGYEQFF.

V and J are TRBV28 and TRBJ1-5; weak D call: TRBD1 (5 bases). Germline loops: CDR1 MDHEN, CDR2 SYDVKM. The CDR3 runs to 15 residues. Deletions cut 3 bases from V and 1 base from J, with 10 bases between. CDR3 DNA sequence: TGTGCCAGCAGTTTTCAGGGAGGGAGCAATCAGCCCCAGCATTTT. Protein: CASSFQGGSNQPQHF.

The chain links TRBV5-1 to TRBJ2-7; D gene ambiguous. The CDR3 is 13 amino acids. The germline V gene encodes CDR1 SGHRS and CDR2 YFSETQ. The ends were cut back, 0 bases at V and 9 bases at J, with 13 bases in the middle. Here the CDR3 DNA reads TGCGCCAGCAGCTTGGCCGACGCGTCGGGGCAGTACTTC. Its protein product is CASSLADASGQYF.

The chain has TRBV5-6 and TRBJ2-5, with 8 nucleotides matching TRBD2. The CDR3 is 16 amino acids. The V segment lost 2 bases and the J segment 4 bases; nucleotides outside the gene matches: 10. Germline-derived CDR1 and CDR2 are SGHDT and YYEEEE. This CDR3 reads CASSFDGRAGGETQYF. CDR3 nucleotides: TGTGCCAGCAGCTTTGACGGGAGGGCCGGGGGAGAGACCCAGTACTTC.

CDR3 coding DNA: TGCGCCAGCAGCCAAGAAGGGACAGGGGGCTGGGATGAGCAGTTCTTC. Translation: CASSQEGTGGWDEQFF. The gene calls are TRBV4-1 and TRBJ2-1, with TRBD1 matching 12 bases. The CDR3 consists of 16 residues. V was pared by 0 bases and J by 8 bases, with 5 bases of the junction left unmatched. Per germline, CDR1 MGHRA and CDR2 YSYEKL.

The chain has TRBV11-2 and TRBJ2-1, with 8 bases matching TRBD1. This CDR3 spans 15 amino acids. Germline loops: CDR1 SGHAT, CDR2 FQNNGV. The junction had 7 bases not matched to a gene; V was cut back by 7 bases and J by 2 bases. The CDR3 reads CASTSGGRTYNEQFF. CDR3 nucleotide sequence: TGTGCCAGCACCTCAGGGGGCCGAACCTACAATGAGCAGTTCTTC.

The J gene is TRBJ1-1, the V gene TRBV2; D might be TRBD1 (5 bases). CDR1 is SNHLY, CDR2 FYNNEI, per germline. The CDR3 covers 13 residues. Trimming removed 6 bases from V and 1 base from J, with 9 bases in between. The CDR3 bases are TGTGCCAGCAGCCCGACAGAGAACACTGAAGCTTTCTTT. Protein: CASSPTENTEAFF. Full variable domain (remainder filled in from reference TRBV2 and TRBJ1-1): EPEVTQTPSHQVTQMGQEVILRCVPISNHLYFYWYRQILGQKVEFLVSFYNNEISEKSEIFDDQFSVERPDGSNFTLKIRSTKLEDSAMYFCASSPTENTEAFFGQGTRLTVV.

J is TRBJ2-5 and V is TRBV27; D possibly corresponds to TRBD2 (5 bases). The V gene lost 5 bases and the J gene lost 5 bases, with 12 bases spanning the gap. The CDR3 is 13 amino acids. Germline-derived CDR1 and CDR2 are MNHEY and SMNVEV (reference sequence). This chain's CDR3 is CASSRERRETQYF. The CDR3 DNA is TGTGCCAGCAGTAGGGAGAGGCGGGAGACCCAGTACTTC.

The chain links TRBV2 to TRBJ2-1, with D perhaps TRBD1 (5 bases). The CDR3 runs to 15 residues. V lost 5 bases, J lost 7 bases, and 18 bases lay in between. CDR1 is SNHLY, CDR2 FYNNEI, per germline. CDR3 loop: CASSFSPTVGNEQFF. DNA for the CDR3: TGTGCCAGCAGTTTTTCCCCGACAGTGGGAAATGAGCAGTTCTTC.

CDR3 coding DNA: TGTGCCAGCAGCTTAACCTTCGGGGGAGGTCGGTACGAGCAGTACTTC. It codes for CASSLTFGGGRYEQYF. The chain combines TRBV7-9 with TRBJ2-7; the D gene is possibly TRBD2 (6 bases). This CDR3 region has 16 residues. The germline CDR1 and CDR2 sequences are SEHNR and FQNEAQ (reference sequence). The V and J ends lost 2 bases and 4 bases respectively, with 18 bases between them.

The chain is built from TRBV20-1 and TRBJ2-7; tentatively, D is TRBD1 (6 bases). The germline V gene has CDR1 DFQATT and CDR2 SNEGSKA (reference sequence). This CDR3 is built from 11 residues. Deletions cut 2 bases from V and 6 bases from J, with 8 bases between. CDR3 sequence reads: CSARTGFEQYF. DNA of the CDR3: TGCAGTGCTAGAACAGGGTTCGAGCAGTACTTC.

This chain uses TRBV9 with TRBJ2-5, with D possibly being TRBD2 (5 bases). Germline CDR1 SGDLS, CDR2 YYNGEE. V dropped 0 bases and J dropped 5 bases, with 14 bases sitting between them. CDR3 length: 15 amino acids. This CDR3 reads CASSVGASMEETQYF. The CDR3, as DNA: TGTGCCAGCAGCGTAGGGGCTAGCATGGAGGAGACCCAGTACTTC. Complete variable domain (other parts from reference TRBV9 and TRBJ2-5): DSGVTQTPKHLITATGQRVTLRCSPRSGDLSVYWYQQSLDQGLQFLIQYYNGEERAKGNILERFSAQQFPDLHSELNLSSLELGDSALYFCASSVGASMEETQYFGPGTRLLVL.

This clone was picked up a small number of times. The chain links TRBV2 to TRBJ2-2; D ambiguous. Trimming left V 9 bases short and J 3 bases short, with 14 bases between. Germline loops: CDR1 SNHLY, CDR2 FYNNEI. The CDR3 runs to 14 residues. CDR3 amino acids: CASGFWLDTGELFF. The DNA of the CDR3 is TGTGCCAGTGGCTTTTGGCTCGACACCGGGGAGCTGTTTTTT.

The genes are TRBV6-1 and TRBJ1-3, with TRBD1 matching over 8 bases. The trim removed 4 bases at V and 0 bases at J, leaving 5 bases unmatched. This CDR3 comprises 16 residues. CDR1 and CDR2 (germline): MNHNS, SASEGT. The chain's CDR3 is CASSVSDRASGNTIYF. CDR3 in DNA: TGTGCCAGCAGTGTCTCGGACAGGGCCTCTGGAAACACCATATATTTT.

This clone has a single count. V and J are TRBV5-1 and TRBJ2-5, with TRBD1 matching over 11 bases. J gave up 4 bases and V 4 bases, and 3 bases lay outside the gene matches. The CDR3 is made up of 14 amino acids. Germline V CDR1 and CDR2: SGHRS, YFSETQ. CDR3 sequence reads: CASSQGTGGETQYF. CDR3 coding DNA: TGCGCCAGCAGCCAGGGGACAGGGGGAGAGACCCAGTACTTC.

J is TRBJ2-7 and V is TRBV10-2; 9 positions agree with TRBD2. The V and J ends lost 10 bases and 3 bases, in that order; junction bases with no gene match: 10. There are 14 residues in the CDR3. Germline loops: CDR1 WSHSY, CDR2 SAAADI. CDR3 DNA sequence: TGCGCCACCCTAGCCGGGACTAGCTTCTACGAGCAGTACTTC. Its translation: CATLAGTSFYEQYF.

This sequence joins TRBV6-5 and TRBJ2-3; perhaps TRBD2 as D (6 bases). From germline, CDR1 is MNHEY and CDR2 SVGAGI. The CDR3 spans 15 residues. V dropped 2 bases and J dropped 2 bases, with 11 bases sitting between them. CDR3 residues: CASSYGDLPTDTQYF. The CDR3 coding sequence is TGTGCCAGCAGTTACGGGGACTTACCCACAGATACGCAGTATTTT.

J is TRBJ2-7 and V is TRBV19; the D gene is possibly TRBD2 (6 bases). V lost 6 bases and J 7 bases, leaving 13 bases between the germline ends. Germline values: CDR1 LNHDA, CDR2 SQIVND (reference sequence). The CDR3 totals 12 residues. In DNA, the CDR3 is TGTGCCAGTAGACGGAACGGGGGAGAGCAGTACTTC. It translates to CASRRNGGEQYF.

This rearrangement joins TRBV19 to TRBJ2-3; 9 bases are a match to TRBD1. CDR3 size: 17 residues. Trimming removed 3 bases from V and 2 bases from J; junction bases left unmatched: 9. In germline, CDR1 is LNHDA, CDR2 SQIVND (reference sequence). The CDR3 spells CASSISGTGIYTDTQYF. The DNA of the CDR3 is TGTGCCAGTAGTATTTCGGGGACAGGGATTTACACAGATACGCAGTATTTT.

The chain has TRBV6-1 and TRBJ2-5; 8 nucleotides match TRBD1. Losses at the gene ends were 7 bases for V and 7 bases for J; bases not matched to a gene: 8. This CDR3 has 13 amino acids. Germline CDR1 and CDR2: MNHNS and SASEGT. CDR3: CASTQGQVLTQYF. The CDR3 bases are TGTGCCAGCACTCAGGGACAGGTATTGACCCAGTACTTC.

The CDR3 DNA is TGCGCCAGCAGCTTGGAAGCCCAAATGGCTAATGAAAAACTGTTTTTT. Protein product: CASSLEAQMANEKLFF. The J gene is TRBJ1-4, the V gene TRBV5-1; D uncertain. V lost 0 bases and J lost 3, with 12 bases in between. Germline V gene data show CDR1 as SGHRS and CDR2 as YFSETQ. The CDR3 contains 16 residues.

CDR3 in DNA: TGTGCCAGCTCACCTTTGGGTAGAGGGAGCACAGATACGCAGTATTTT. Translating gives CASSPLGRGSTDTQYF. The chain links TRBV18 to TRBJ2-3; a possible D gene is TRBD2 (5 bases). The CDR3 covers 16 residues. CDR1 is KGHSH and CDR2 is LQKENI in the germline V gene. Trimming took 3 bases from V and 0 from J, leaving 13 bases between them. The variable domain in full, completed from reference TRBV18 and TRBJ2-3, reads NAGVMQNPRHLVRRRGQEARLRCSPMKGHSHVYWYRQLPEEGLKFMVYLQKENIIDESGMPKERFSAEFPKEGPSILRIQQVVRGDSAAYFCASSPLGRGSTDTQYFGPGTRLTVL.

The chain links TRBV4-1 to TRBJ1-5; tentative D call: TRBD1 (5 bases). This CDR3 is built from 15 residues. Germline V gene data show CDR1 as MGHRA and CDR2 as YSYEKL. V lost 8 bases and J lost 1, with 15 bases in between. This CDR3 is CASRLSQGSNQPQHF. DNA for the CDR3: TGCGCCAGCCGTCTTTCTCAGGGAAGCAATCAGCCCCAGCATTTT.

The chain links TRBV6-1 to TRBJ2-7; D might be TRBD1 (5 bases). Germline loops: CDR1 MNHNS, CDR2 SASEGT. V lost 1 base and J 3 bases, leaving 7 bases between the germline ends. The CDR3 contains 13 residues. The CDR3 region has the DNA TGTGCCAGCAGTGAAGGGGGCCTCTACGAGCAGTACTTC. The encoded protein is CASSEGGLYEQYF.